This T cell receptor beta chain was documented in a study of shared clonotypes between healthy human individuals. Terminally differentiated effector memory CD45RA+ cells were left out of the naive CD8 fraction, which was CD45RO-negative and positively selected for CCR7. The CDR3 has 19 residues. Trimming cost V 0 bases and J 2 bases; bases outside gene matches: 11. The input for sorted-subset replicate PCRs was about 210 ng DNA, tens of thousands of T cell genomes. Measured with immunoSEQ multiplex PCR; TCRdb has only the in-frame clones, and not every one. Seen here are 1.5 million to 2.5 million clones, roughly 94% observed once, and the top ten hold more than 0.95%.

The source is a young man in good health. The sequencing input was naive CD8+ T cells sorted from blood. The rearrangement uses TRBV23-1 and TRBJ2-3, with 10 bases lining up with TRBD2. TRBV23-1 counts as an open reading frame of uncertain function. The CDR3 region is CASSQSRAGGQENTDTQYF. CDR3 in DNA: TGCGCCAGCAGTCAATCAAGAGCGGGGGGGCAGGAGAACACAGATACGCAGTATTTT.